The 31 T cell receptor beta chains reported below all come from one sample, sequenced in a study of graft-versus-host responses after intestinal transplantation. This table comes from immunoSEQ multiplex PCR, and its TCRdb copy is limited to in-frame clones, with some not included. The table includes 6,000 to 8,500 clones, 30% to 40% detected once. Each mixed lymphocyte reaction held about 200,000 CFSE-labeled responders and about 200,000 irradiated violet-dye-labeled stimulators. The sequencing here drew on alloreactive CD8+ T cells from a mixed lymphocyte reaction culture, taken before transplantation. Subset specified: CFSE-low proliferating T cells sorted from roughly six-day pre-transplant mixed lymphocyte reaction (GvH or HvG direction). These receptors originate from a human patient who was an organ donor for intestinal transplantation.

This clone was found a few times. The CDR3 region is CAGNRGKNEQFF. As DNA, the CDR3 is TGTGCCGGAAACAGGGGTAAGAATGAGCAGTTCTTC. The chain couples TRBV9 to TRBJ2-1, with 7 positions matching TRBD1. This CDR3 has 12 residues. Trimming cost V 10 bases and J 7 bases; bases outside gene matches: 8. CDR1 is SGDLS, CDR2 YYNGEE, per germline.

The chain has TRBV28 and TRBJ1-1; 11 positions agree with TRBD1. Unmatched junction bases numbered 6, after V lost 3 bases and J lost 0 bases. This CDR3 is 17 amino acids long. Germline CDR1 reads MDHEN; CDR2 reads SYDVKM. The CDR3 spells CASSFLRTGGLNTEAFF. The CDR3 region has the DNA TGTGCCAGCAGTTTTCTCCGGACAGGGGGCTTGAACACTGAAGCTTTCTTT.

The chain couples TRBV2 to TRBJ1-2, with TRBD1 as a possible D gene (6 bases). This CDR3 comprises 14 residues. Trimming removed 7 bases from V and 4 bases from J, with 16 bases in between. Germline CDR1 SNHLY, CDR2 FYNNEI. CDR3: CASNHRVLVYGYTF. The CDR3 DNA reads TGTGCCAGCAACCACAGGGTTTTGGTCTATGGCTACACCTTC.

This clone ranks as medium-sized. The chain has TRBV7-8 and TRBJ2-7; TRBD1 aligns across 9 bases. This CDR3 has 21 residues. V was clipped by 1 base and J by 3 bases; unmatched bases: 22. Germline values: CDR1 SGHVS, CDR2 FQNEAQ. The CDR3 DNA sequence: TGTGCCAGCAGCTTAGAGACCGGGACAGGGATACAAATACCCGCGTTCTACGAGCAGTACTTC. It translates to CASSLETGTGIQIPAFYEQYF.

The chain couples TRBV7-9 to TRBJ1-2, with a tentative D call TRBD1 (5 bases). This CDR3 has 13 amino acids. V was clipped by 3 bases and J by 4 bases, with 9 bases between them. Germline CDR1 and CDR2: SEHNR and FQNEAQ (reference sequence). This CDR3 reads CASSFYRGYGYTF. CDR3 coding DNA: TGTGCCAGCAGCTTTTATAGGGGCTATGGCTACACCTTC.

In its sample, this clone was seen a few times. V is TRBV2 and J is TRBJ1-2; D is undetermined. CDR3 length: 16 amino acids. The germline V gene encodes CDR1 SNHLY and CDR2 FYNNEI. Trimming cost V 9 bases and J 8 bases, with 28 bases left between them. CDR3: CARNQTPDGGRKGYTF. CDR3 DNA: TGTGCCAGGAACCAAACCCCCGACGGCGGGAGAAAAGGCTACACCTTC.

This clone came up once. V is TRBV10-2 and J is TRBJ2-2; TRBD2 is a possible D gene (5 bases). Germline CDR1 is WSHSY and CDR2 is SAAADI. The CDR3 has 16 amino acids. V was pared by 0 bases and J by 2 bases, with 10 bases between. CDR3 sequence: CASSESQAANTGELFF. In DNA form, the CDR3 reads TGCGCCAGCAGTGAGTCGCAAGCGGCAAACACCGGGGAGCTGTTTTTT.

This chain joins TRBV13 and TRBJ2-6; possibly TRBD1 for D (5 bases). The CDR3 spans 16 residues. CDR1 and CDR2 from the germline V gene are PRHDT and FYEKMQ (reference sequence). Between the trimmed V and J ends, which lost 4 bases and 3 bases, there was a span of 13 bases. Here the CDR3 reads CASSSPRVCGANVLTF. The CDR3 bases are TGTGCCAGCAGCTCCCCCAGGGTATGTGGGGCCAACGTCCTGACTTTC.

DNA of the CDR3: TGTGCCAGCAGTCAAGGGGTATACAATGAGCAGTTCTTC. This gives the protein CASSQGVYNEQFF. J is TRBJ2-1 and V is TRBV7-9; D may be TRBD1 (5 bases). V lost 6 bases, J lost 4 bases, and 10 bases lay in between. Germline assignment: CDR1 SEHNR and CDR2 FQNEAQ (reference sequence). The CDR3 length is 13 residues.

The rearrangement links TRBV27 to TRBJ2-7, with D perhaps matching TRBD1 (5 bases). This CDR3 comprises 14 residues. Germline V gene sequence: CDR1 MNHEY, CDR2 SMNVEV (reference sequence). V was cut by 4 bases and J by 3 bases, with 13 bases left in between. Written as DNA, the CDR3 is TGTGCCAGCAGTTGGGCCAGGGATAGCTACGAGCAGTACTTC. Translating it yields CASSWARDSYEQYF.

The chain joins TRBV7-9 to TRBJ2-1; 10 bases are shared with TRBD2. V gave up 5 bases and J gave up 10 bases; unmatched junction bases: 14. Germline values: CDR1 SEHNR, CDR2 FQNEAQ (reference sequence). CDR3 size: 16 residues. CDR3 amino acids: CASSAPSSGSGEEQFF. The CDR3 DNA follows: TGTGCCAGCAGCGCCCCCTCTAGCGGGAGTGGGGAAGAGCAGTTCTTC. Full variable domain (missing parts from reference TRBV7-9 and TRBJ2-1): DTGVSQNPRHKITKRGQNVTFRCDPISEHNRLYWYRQTLGQGPEFLTYFQNEAQLEKSRLLSDRFSAERPKGSFSTLEIQRTEQGDSAMYLCASSAPSSGSGEEQFFGPGTRLTVL.

This clone was seen a handful of times. The gene calls are TRBV11-3 and TRBJ2-2; D perhaps matches TRBD2 (6 bases). The V and J ends lost 3 bases and 7 bases respectively, with 15 bases between them. The CDR3 has 15 amino acids. Germline assignment: CDR1 SGHNT and CDR2 YENEEA. CDR3 nucleotide sequence: TGTGCCAGCAGCTTCTACCCAGCTAGCGACGGGGAGCTGTTTTTT. Translating gives CASSFYPASDGELFF. Looking up the rest from reference TRBV11-3 and TRBJ2-2 gives the full variable domain: EAGVVQSPRYKIIEKKQPVAFWCNPISGHNTLYWYLQNLGQGPELLIRYENEEAVDDSQLPKDRFSAERLKGVDSTLKIQPAELGDSAVYLCASSFYPASDGELFFGEGSRLTVL.

The V and J genes are TRBV2 and TRBJ1-1; unclear D gene. V shed 8 bases and J shed 6 bases, with 7 bases lying between them. The CDR3 is made up of 10 amino acids. Per germline, CDR1 SNHLY and CDR2 FYNNEI. The CDR3 spells CASGVAEAFF. The CDR3 DNA is TGTGCCAGCGGAGTAGCTGAAGCTTTCTTT.

The chain recombines TRBV6-5 with TRBJ1-1; D uncertain. Germline assignment: CDR1 MNHEY and CDR2 SVGAGI. The V end was cut by 7 bases, the J end by 9 bases, with 12 bases between. This CDR3 comprises 11 residues. In DNA, the CDR3 is TGTGCCAGCAAGTACGGAGTTAAAGCTTTCTTT. It encodes CASKYGVKAFF.

This clone qualifies as medium-sized. This chain uses TRBV2 with TRBJ2-1; 10 nucleotides align to TRBD2. V was clipped by 4 bases and J by 5 bases; unmatched bases: 11. The CDR3 sequence is 17 residues long. Per the germline V gene, CDR1 is SNHLY and CDR2 is FYNNEI. CDR3 sequence (DNA): TGTGCCAGCAGTGGCCTGCATAGCGGGGGGAATCACAATGAGCAGTTCTTC. Translation gives CASSGLHSGGNHNEQFF.

In its sample, this clone is medium-sized. The genes are TRBV4-1 and TRBJ2-7; no clear D gene. The CDR3 runs 15 residues. CDR1 is MGHRA and CDR2 is YSYEKL in the germline V gene. The germline V and J ends were trimmed by 1 base and 2 bases, with 12 bases remaining between them. CDR3 protein: CASSQVIGETYEQYF. Written as DNA, the CDR3 is TGCGCCAGCAGCCAAGTTATTGGAGAAACCTACGAGCAGTACTTC.

This clone turned up a few times. Given a far larger clone just one base away, this is likely a sequencing read error. The same CDR3 is also encoded by other DNA sequences in this sample. The genes are TRBV4-1 and TRBJ1-1, with D perhaps TRBD1 (5 bases). V was shortened by 4 bases and J by 2 bases, with 17 bases between the two germline ends. The germline gives CDR1 MGHRA, CDR2 YSYEKL. This CDR3 spans 16 amino acids. DNA for the CDR3: TGCGCCAGCAGCCGAGTGATGACAGCCCTTAACACTGAAGCTTTCTTT. Residues: CASSRVMTALNTEAFF.

This clone rates as large. The chain uses TRBV6-5 and TRBJ2-1; 9 bases line up with TRBD2. Trimming cost V 3 bases and J 10 bases; bases outside gene matches: 13. Germline V gives CDR1 MNHEY, CDR2 SVGAGI. The CDR3 has 16 amino acids. The CDR3 reads CASSYFSSGTQGEQFF. CDR3 sequence (DNA): TGTGCCAGCAGTTATTTCTCTAGCGGGACACAGGGAGAGCAGTTCTTC.

As for this clone: Mismatch with germline at one junction end may stem from a read error. This chain joins TRBV13 and TRBJ2-7; a possible D gene is TRBD2 (5 bases). This CDR3 has 15 residues. Germline CDR1 is PRHDT and CDR2 is FYEKMQ (reference sequence). CDR3 in DNA: TGCGCCAGCAGCTCATTGCCGGGATCCCTTCGCGAGCAGTACTTC. Its translation: CASSSLPGSLREQYF.

This clone was seen a handful of times. This chain uses TRBV5-1 with TRBJ2-7; the D gene is possibly TRBD2 (7 bases). The V and J ends lost 7 bases and 1 base respectively, with 18 bases between them. The length of the CDR3 is 15 residues. Germline CDR1 is SGHRS and CDR2 is YFSETQ. CDR3 in DNA: TGCGCCAGCTCCCCCCGGGGGGACAATTCCTACGAGCAGTACTTC. It is translated as CASSPRGDNSYEQYF.

This rearrangement joins TRBV19 to TRBJ2-7; 8 bases line up with TRBD2. Trimming cost V 3 bases and J 1 base; bases outside gene matches: 32. Per the germline V gene, CDR1 is LNHDA and CDR2 is SQIVND (reference sequence). This CDR3 has 24 residues. The CDR3, as DNA: TGTGCCAGTAGTATCTCGTCCCCCCCCGGGCAGCAATACAAACTAGCGGTCACGTCCTACGAGCAGTACTTC. This codes for CASSISSPPGQQYKLAVTSYEQYF.

A single count supports this clone. The rearrangement links TRBV5-1 to TRBJ1-2; D possibly corresponds to TRBD1 (6 bases). V was clipped by 3 bases and J by 5 bases, with 11 bases between them. Germline CDR1 and CDR2: SGHRS and YFSETQ. This CDR3 spans 13 amino acids. This chain's CDR3 is CASSWGHRYGYTF. The DNA of the CDR3 is TGCGCCAGCAGCTGGGGACACCGTTATGGCTACACCTTC.

The rearrangement joins TRBV19 to TRBJ2-2; 9 nucleotides align to TRBD2. CDR3 length equals 15 residues. Germline V gene sequence: CDR1 LNHDA, CDR2 SQIVND (reference sequence). The J segment lost 0 bases and the V segment lost 6 bases, leaving 2 bases of the junction unmatched. The CDR3 sequence: CASRLAGTNTGELFF. CDR3 DNA: TGTGCCAGTAGACTAGCGGGCACGAACACCGGGGAGCTGTTTTTT.

CDR3 amino acids: CSVGQGGYSGANVLTF. DNA for the CDR3: TGCAGCGTGGGACAGGGGGGTTACTCTGGGGCCAACGTCCTGACTTTC. This rearrangement joins TRBV29-1 to TRBJ2-6, with 11 nucleotides matching TRBD1. Looked up from germline, CDR1 is SQVTM and CDR2 is ANQGSEA. CDR3 length equals 16 residues. The junction had 4 bases not matched to a gene; V was cut back by 6 bases and J by 0 bases.

This clone was found a few times. This rearrangement joins TRBV7-3 to TRBJ2-1; D gene ambiguous. CDR1 and CDR2 (germline): SGHTA, FQGTGA. This CDR3 is built from 16 residues. V gave up 5 bases and J gave up 1 base, with 15 bases separating them. The CDR3 spells CASSPLVSRSYNEQFF. The DNA for the CDR3 is TGTGCCAGCAGCCCCCTAGTTTCGCGATCCTACAATGAGCAGTTCTTC. Using reference TRBV7-3 and TRBJ2-1 for the parts outside the CDR3, the full variable domain is GAGVSQTPSNKVTEKGKYVELRCDPISGHTALYWYRQSLGQGPEFLIYFQGTGAADDSGLPNDRFFAVRPEGSVSTLKIQRTERGDSAVYLCASSPLVSRSYNEQFFGPGTRLTVL.

V and J are TRBV2 and TRBJ1-3; 9 nucleotides match TRBD1. Unmatched junction bases numbered 12, after V lost 4 bases and J lost 8 bases. The germline V gene has CDR1 SNHLY and CDR2 FYNNEI. The CDR3 runs 16 residues. CDR3 DNA sequence: TGTGCCAGCAGTGGTTGGACGGACAGGGGAGGATACACCATATATTTT. As protein: CASSGWTDRGGYTIYF.

This clone has just a few counts. The genes are TRBV28 and TRBJ2-7, with D perhaps matching TRBD2 (5 bases). The CDR3 covers 16 residues. CDR1 is MDHEN and CDR2 is SYDVKM in the germline V gene. The V end was cut by 3 bases, the J end by 3 bases, with 18 bases between. The CDR3 spells CASSLQGSWVRYEQYF. The CDR3 region has the DNA TGTGCCAGCAGTTTGCAAGGGAGCTGGGTTCGCTACGAGCAGTACTTC.

This clone is categorized as medium-sized. The chain is built from TRBV7-9 and TRBJ2-7; TRBD2 might be the D (6 bases). The V gene's germline CDR1 is SEHNR and CDR2 FQNEAQ (reference sequence). V gave up 8 bases and J gave up 6 bases, with 14 bases separating them. The CDR3 length is 12 residues. The CDR3 DNA follows: TGTGCCAGCTCGGAGGGCCGAATCGAGCAGTACTTC. Its protein is CASSEGRIEQYF.

The chain employs TRBV7-3 and TRBJ2-7; 9 bases are a match to TRBD2. Germline CDR1 reads SGHTA; CDR2 reads FQGTGA. V trimming: 0 bases; J trimming: 0 bases; junction bases outside the gene matches: 12. The CDR3 consists of 19 residues. The CDR3 loop is CASSLTSSGASPSSYEQYF. CDR3 in DNA: TGTGCCAGCAGCTTAACCTCTAGCGGGGCCTCCCCGAGCTCCTACGAGCAGTACTTC.

This clone has a single count. The chain joins TRBV28 to TRBJ2-1, with TRBD2 matching over 10 bases. V shed 10 bases, J shed 3 bases, and the junction held 9 bases outside the gene matches. The CDR3 runs 15 residues. Germline V gene lookup returns CDR1 MDHEN and CDR2 SYDVKM. This CDR3 is CATMGRLAGYNEQFF. The CDR3 DNA is TGTGCCACCATGGGCCGACTAGCGGGCTACAATGAGCAGTTCTTC.

This clone was seen a few times. The chain is built from TRBV10-3 and TRBJ2-7; D is unresolved. CDR1 ENHRY and CDR2 SYGVKD come from the germline V gene. Trimming shortened V by 5 bases and J by 8 bases, and 19 bases separated the two germline ends. The CDR3 contains 14 residues. CDR3 sequence reads: CAISSVYGIRKQYF. The DNA for the CDR3 is TGTGCCATCAGTTCGGTGTACGGTATACGAAAGCAGTACTTC.